This is a list of T cell receptor beta chains from one sample in a study of cytomegalovirus exposure and HLA in healthy donors. The repertoire was sequenced with immunoSEQ multiplex PCR; TCRdb's copy has only in-frame clones and lacks some. In the table there are about 150,000 clones, about 80% of which are singletons. The sample comprised PBMCs. These receptors were collected from a man in his forties in good health and CMV-seronegative. Each CDR3 is given with its conserved first and last residue. D genes are given only for firm matches. A clone size is listed for some rows: how often the clone was seen (once, few, many), or a class if it is expanded.

>TRBV28|NA|TRBJ2-2|TRBD1
CASSFRGLSTGELFF
TGTGCCAGCAGTTTCAGGGGGCTGAGCACCGGGGAGCTGTTTTTT
>TRBV6-1|NA|TRBJ1-1|NA
CASSEIDRGTEAFF
TGTGCCAGCAGTGAAATCGATCGCGGGACTGAAGCTTTCTTT
>TRBV6-1|NA|TRBJ2-3|TRBD1
CASSEQRQGPRTDTQYF
TGTGCCAGCAGTGAACAACGACAGGGACCCCGCACAGATACGCAGTATTTT
>TRBV7-9|NA|TRBJ1-2|NA
CASSLGTHGYTF
TGTGCCAGCAGCTTAGGTACTCATGGCTACACCTTC
>TRBV19|NA|TRBJ1-2|NA
CAIRQKGIGVYGYTF
TGTGCCATCCGGCAGAAGGGGATTGGGGTCTATGGCTACACCTTC
>TRBV9|NA|TRBJ2-1|NA
CASSVLAVDNEQFF
TGTGCCAGCAGCGTACTAGCTGTGGACAATGAGCAGTTCTTC
>TRBV28|NA|TRBJ2-4|NA
CASTPWGRVGAKNIQYF
TGTGCCAGCACCCCGTGGGGGCGGGTCGGGGCCAAAAACATTCAGTACTTC
>TRBV7-3|NA|TRBJ2-6|NA
CASSIQQDSGANVLTF
TGTGCCAGCAGCATTCAACAGGACTCTGGGGCCAACGTCCTGACTTTC
>TRBV30|NA|TRBJ2-3|TRBD2
CAWSPLLSGFSTDTQYF
TGTGCCTGGAGTCCTCTCCTTAGCGGGTTCAGCACAGATACGCAGTATTTT
>TRBV7-2|NA|TRBJ2-5|TRBD2
CASSSGLAGQETQYF
TGTGCCAGCAGCTCGGGACTAGCGGGGCAAGAGACCCAGTACTTC
>TRBV2|NA|TRBJ2-7|TRBD1
CASSESDRDYEQYF
TGTGCCAGCAGTGAATCGGACAGGGACTACGAGCAGTACTTC
>TRBV6-5|NA|TRBJ2-5|TRBD1
CASSPGQGGETQYF
TGTGCCAGCAGCCCGGGACAGGGCGGGGAGACCCAGTACTTC
>TRBV12-5|once|TRBJ1-4|TRBD1
CASGLSGTGGSNEKLFF
TGTGCTAGTGGTTTATCCGGGACAGGGGGCTCTAATGAAAAACTGTTTTTT
>TRBV4-1|NA|TRBJ1-1|TRBD1
CASSQDRGGYTEAFF
TGCGCCAGCAGCCAGGACAGGGGGGGATACACTGAAGCTTTCTTT
>TRBV9|NA|TRBJ2-3|NA
CASSVGGLLTDTQYF
TGTGCCAGCAGCGTAGGCGGACTACTCACAGATACGCAGTATTTT
>TRBV4-2|NA|TRBJ1-1|TRBD1
CASSRQGATEAFF
TGTGCCAGCAGCCGACAGGGGGCAACTGAAGCTTTCTTT
>TRBV7-2|NA|TRBJ2-5|NA
CASSLVASEQETQYF
TGTGCCAGCAGCTTAGTCGCCAGCGAGCAAGAGACCCAGTACTTC
>TRBV2|once|TRBJ2-2|TRBD1
CASSEFGAGQGAVELFF
TGTGCCAGCAGTGAATTCGGGGCGGGGCAGGGGGCGGTGGAGCTGTTTTTT
>TRBV11-2|NA|TRBJ1-1|TRBD1
CASSPGTVNTEAFF
TGTGCCAGCAGTCCCGGGACAGTGAACACTGAAGCTTTCTTT
>TRBV6-1|NA|TRBJ2-2|NA
CASRQNTGELFF
TGTGCCAGCAGACAGAACACCGGGGAGCTGTTTTTT